Given below is one T cell receptor beta chain in context. In the original workflow: Reference gene primer amplification yielded estimated nucleated cell counts. Only in-frame clones appear in the TCRdb table, and some are missing; sequencing was by immunoSEQ multiplex PCR. V and J calls and clone size are those listed in that table; D and trimming were worked out from the DNA. The sample lists approximately 270,000 clones, about 90% occurring once. The data were taken from a study of blood T cell repertoires in COVID-19. The wider study: Some COVID-19 samples were acute and others convalescent; all came from the United States, Italy and Spain. Nucleic acid was either cDNA or gDNA, and it came from T cells, B-cell-depleted T cells, or PBMCs.

Those enrolled, adults aged 18 to 89 years, came from about two dozen US areas. The sequence derives from a human donor in a cohort exposed to, infected with or recovered from COVID-19 (not recorded which). The donor label of this sample is uncertain. The sequenced sample consisted of PBMCs or T cells enriched from blood (not recorded which).

The CDR3: CASRTGTGGTEAFF. CDR3 nucleotides: TGTGCCAGCAGAACCGGGACAGGGGGAACTGAAGCTTTCTTT. The chain links TRBV6-5 to TRBJ1-1; 11 nucleotides line up with TRBD1. The CDR3 totals 14 residues. Trimming removed 6 bases from V and 5 bases from J; junction bases left unmatched: 5. From germline, CDR1 is MNHEY and CDR2 SVGAGI.